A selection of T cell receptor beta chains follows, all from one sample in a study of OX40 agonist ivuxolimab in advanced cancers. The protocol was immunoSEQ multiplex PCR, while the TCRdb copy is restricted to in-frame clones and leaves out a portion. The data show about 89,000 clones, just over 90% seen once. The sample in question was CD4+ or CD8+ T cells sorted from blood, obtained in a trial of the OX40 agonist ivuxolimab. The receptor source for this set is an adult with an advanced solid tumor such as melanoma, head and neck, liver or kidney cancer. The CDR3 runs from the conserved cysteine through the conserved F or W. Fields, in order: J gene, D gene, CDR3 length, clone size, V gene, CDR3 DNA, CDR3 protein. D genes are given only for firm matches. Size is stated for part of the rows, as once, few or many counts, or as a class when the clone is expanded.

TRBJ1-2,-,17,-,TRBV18,TGTGCCAGCTCACCACCAAATCCAAAGCCGCTTAACTATGGCTACACCTTC,CASSPPNPKPLNYGYTF
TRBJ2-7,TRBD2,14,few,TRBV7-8,TGTGCCAGCAGCTTAGTGAGTCAGCGGGAGGAGCAGTACTTC,CASSLVSQREEQYF
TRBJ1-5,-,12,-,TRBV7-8,TGTGCCAGCAGCTCTCCGCGACAGCCCCAGCATTTT,CASSSPRQPQHF
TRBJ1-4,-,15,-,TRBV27,TGTGCCAGCAGTTCCCCGTTCGGGGTTGGCGAAAAACTGTTTTTT,CASSSPFGVGEKLFF
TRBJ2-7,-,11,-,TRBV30,TGTGCCTGGAGAAGCGGGTTGCAGCAGTACTTC,CAWRSGLQQYF
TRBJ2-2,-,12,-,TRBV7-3,TGTGCCAGCAGCTTAACGCACGGGGAGCTGTTTTTT,CASSLTHGELFF
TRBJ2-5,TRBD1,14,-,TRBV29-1,TGCAGCATCCAGACAGGGGGCACGTTAGAGACCCAGTACTTC,CSIQTGGTLETQYF
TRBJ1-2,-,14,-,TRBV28,TGTGCCAGCAGGGTGGGGGGCTTTAACTATGGCTACACCTTC,CASRVGGFNYGYTF
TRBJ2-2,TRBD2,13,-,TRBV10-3,TGTGCCTCAGGCGGGGGGAACACCGGGGAGCTGTTTTTT,CASGGGNTGELFF
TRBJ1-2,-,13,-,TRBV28,TGTGCCAGCACCTGGACAAACCCATATGGCTACACCTTC,CASTWTNPYGYTF
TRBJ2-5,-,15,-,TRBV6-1,TGTGCCAGCAGTGCGGTCGGATCAGGGGTTGAGACCCAGTACTTC,CASSAVGSGVETQYF
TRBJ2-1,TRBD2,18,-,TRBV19,TGTGCCAGTACCGTGGGACTAGCGGGAGGATACTCCTACAATGAGCAGTTCTTC,CASTVGLAGGYSYNEQFF
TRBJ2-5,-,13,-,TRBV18,TGTGCCAGCTCACCAGACGTCCCAGAGACCCAGTACTTC,CASSPDVPETQYF
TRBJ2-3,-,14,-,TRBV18,TGTGCCAGCTCAGGGGACACCCCCACAGATACGCAGTATTTT,CASSGDTPTDTQYF
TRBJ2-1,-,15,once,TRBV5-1,TGCGCCAGCAGCTTGGATCCGGCGACAGCCAGTGAGCAGTTCTTC,CASSLDPATASEQFF
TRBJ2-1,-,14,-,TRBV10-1,TGCGCCAGCATCGGGCGGGCGGTGAGCAATGAGCAGTTCTTC,CASIGRAVSNEQFF
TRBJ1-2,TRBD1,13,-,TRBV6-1,TGTGCCAGCATTCCGACAGGGACCTATGGCTACACCTTC,CASIPTGTYGYTF
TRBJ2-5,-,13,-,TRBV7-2,TGTGCCAGCAGCAGGGGCGAGGGAGAGACCCAGTACTTC,CASSRGEGETQYF
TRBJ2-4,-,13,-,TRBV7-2,TGTGCCAGCAGCTTCAGAGACAAAAACATTCAGTACTTC,CASSFRDKNIQYF
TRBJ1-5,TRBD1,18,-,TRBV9,TGTGCCAGCAGCCCCGGGACAGGGGGCGGGATAAGCAATCAGCCCCAGCATTTT,CASSPGTGGGISNQPQHF
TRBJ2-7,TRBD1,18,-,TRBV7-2,TGTGCCAGCAGCTTAGCCCCGATTACAGGGGGCGCACTCTACGAGCAGTACTTC,CASSLAPITGGALYEQYF
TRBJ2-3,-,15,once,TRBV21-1,TGTGCCAGAAAGACTAGCGGGACCCTCACAGATACGCAGTATTTT,CARKTSGTLTDTQYF
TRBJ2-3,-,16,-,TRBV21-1,TGTGCCAGCAGCAAACCTCAGGGGGAGGACACAGATACGCAGTATTTT,CASSKPQGEDTDTQYF
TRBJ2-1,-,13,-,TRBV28,TGTGCCAGCAGACTAGCCCATGGGAATGAGCAGTTCTTC,CASRLAHGNEQFF
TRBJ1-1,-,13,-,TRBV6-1,TGTGCCAGCATGGACAGCTCGAGCACTGAAGCTTTCTTT,CASMDSSSTEAFF
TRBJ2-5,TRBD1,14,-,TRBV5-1,TGCGCCAGCAGCCTCCGACAGGGACAAGAGACCCAGTACTTC,CASSLRQGQETQYF
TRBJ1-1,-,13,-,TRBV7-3,TGTGCCAGCAGTTTAACAGGGAACACTGAAGCTTTCTTT,CASSLTGNTEAFF
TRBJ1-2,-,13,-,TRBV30,TGTGCCTGGGACTTCGAGGGCTCCTATGGCTACACCTTC,CAWDFEGSYGYTF
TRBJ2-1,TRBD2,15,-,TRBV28,TGTGCCAGCAGGCCTCCGGGACTAGCACCCAATGAGCAGTTCTTC,CASRPPGLAPNEQFF
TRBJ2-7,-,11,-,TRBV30,TGTGCCTGGTCAGGCAACTACGAGCAGTACTTC,CAWSGNYEQYF
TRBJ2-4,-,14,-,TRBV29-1,TGCAGCGCCCAAAACACACTAGCCAAAAACATTCAGTACTTC,CSAQNTLAKNIQYF
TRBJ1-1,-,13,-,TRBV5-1,TGCGCCAGCAGCTTGGTAGTGAACACTGAAGCTTTCTTT,CASSLVVNTEAFF